The sequence of this T cell receptor beta chain was determined in a study of T-cell memory formation after mild COVID-19. Study results and caveats: SARS-CoV-2 specificity of second-wave clones peaking day 37 was unconfirmed. Clones that contracted from day 15 to 85 were balanced CD4/CD8, while later expanders leaned CD4+.

TCRdb fed the 5' RACE reads into MiXCR, producing one record per CDR3 protein. Of about 27,000 distinct CDR3 sequences listed, around 7.2% are singletons. This clonotype was found a few times. Its antigen remains unidentified. The CDR3 totals 14 residues. Germline values: CDR1 SGHNT, CDR2 YENEEA. Trimming removed 4 bases from V and 5 bases from J, with 14 bases in between. The TCR originated in an adult woman who had mild COVID-19 (a few samples of this study predate the infection). Cell type and time point are not known. This chain joins TRBV11-3 and TRBJ2-5, with D perhaps assigned TRBD1 or TRBD2 (5 bases each). The specimen was PBMCs or a T cell subset sorted from them (not recorded which). CDR3 DNA: TGTGCCAGCAGCTCGGGACCGTGGACGGAGACCCAGTACTTC. This sequence encodes CASSSGPWTETQYF.